The 13 T cell receptor beta chains listed next were all sequenced from one sample in a study of T cell changes during pregnancy in multiple sclerosis. Clones were sequenced by immunoSEQ multiplex PCR, and TCRdb holds only the in-frame ones, with some missing. The profile shows about 38,000 clones, over 90% of them singletons. Sequencing was performed on CD4+ T cells from peripheral blood mononuclear cells, taken in the second trimester of pregnancy. The receptors were sampled from a female donor with multiple sclerosis, enrolled in a pregnancy study.

CDR3 sequence reads: CASSLPGDKTEAFF. The CDR3, as DNA: TGTGCCAGTAGCCTGCCGGGGGATAAAACTGAAGCTTTCTTT. The chain couples TRBV19 to TRBJ1-1; D may be TRBD1 (5 bases). The CDR3 length is 14 residues. V was pared by 6 bases and J by 5 bases, with 16 bases between. Germline V gene data show CDR1 as LNHDA and CDR2 as SQIVND (reference sequence).

The chain carries TRBV4-2 and TRBJ2-6, with a tentative D call TRBD1 (6 bases). This CDR3 comprises 17 residues. The germline V and J ends were trimmed by 0 bases and 1 base, with 10 bases remaining between them. CDR1 is LGHNA and CDR2 is YNFKEQ in the germline V gene. CDR3 sequence reads: CASSQEPTGSGANVLTF. The CDR3 nucleotides are TGTGCCAGCAGCCAAGAACCCACAGGGTCTGGGGCCAACGTCCTGACTTTC.

The chain is built from TRBV10-3 and TRBJ1-2, with D perhaps TRBD1 (6 bases). Germline-derived CDR1 and CDR2 are ENHRY and SYGVKD. Trimming stripped 4 bases from V and 2 bases from J, with 14 bases between. This CDR3 comprises 15 residues. CDR3 sequence reads: CAISGGQGGNYGYTF. CDR3 coding DNA: TGTGCCATCAGTGGGGGGCAGGGAGGGAACTATGGCTACACCTTC.

The rearrangement links TRBV6-1 to TRBJ1-2; D is perhaps TRBD1 (6 bases). V was trimmed by 4 bases and J by 3 bases, leaving 12 bases between them. Per germline, CDR1 MNHNS and CDR2 SASEGT. This CDR3 has 14 amino acids. The CDR3 here is CASSVPQGYYGYTF. The CDR3, as DNA: TGTGCCAGCAGTGTTCCCCAGGGGTACTATGGCTACACCTTC.

J is TRBJ1-1 and V is TRBV19; a possible D gene is TRBD1 (6 bases). CDR3 length: 14 amino acids. The germline V gene has CDR1 LNHDA and CDR2 SQIVND (reference sequence). Trimming shortened V by 7 bases and J by 4 bases, and 16 bases separated the two germline ends. CDR3 coding DNA: TGTGCCAGTACCCAAGGGGGGGCAGCCACTGAAGCTTTCTTT. Its protein is CASTQGGAATEAFF. Based on the CDR3 plus reference TRBV19 and TRBJ1-1, the full variable domain is DGGITQSPKYLFRKEGQNVTLSCEQNLNHDAMYWYRQDPGQGLRLIYYSQIVNDFQKGDIAEGYSVSREKKESFPLTVTSAQKNPTAFYLCASTQGGAATEAFFGQGTRLTVV.

The gene calls are TRBV6-5 and TRBJ2-4, with TRBD2 matching over 7 bases. CDR1 and CDR2 from the germline V gene are MNHEY and SVGAGI. This CDR3 comprises 14 residues. J lost 1 base, V lost 6 bases, and 3 bases had no gene match. DNA for the CDR3: TGTGCCAGCAGCCTCGGGGGGGCCAAAAACATTCAGTACTTC. It codes for CASSLGGAKNIQYF.

This sequence joins TRBV19 and TRBJ1-1, with 7 bases identical to TRBD1. The J segment lost 1 base and the V segment lost 7 bases, leaving 6 bases of the junction unmatched. The CDR3 runs to 14 residues. CDR1 is LNHDA and CDR2 is SQIVND in the germline V gene (reference sequence). The CDR3 region is CASNPDRWNTEAFF. The CDR3 nucleotides read TGTGCCAGTAACCCGGACAGGTGGAACACTGAAGCTTTCTTT.

The chain joins TRBV7-9 to TRBJ2-5; D gene ambiguous. Germline assignment: CDR1 SEHNR and CDR2 FQNEAQ (reference sequence). The V end lost 5 bases, the J end lost 7 bases, and 20 bases lay between the germline ends. The CDR3 contains 15 residues. The CDR3 DNA sequence: TGTGCCAGCAGCCTCTCTAGGCGTCCCGTTGGGACCCAGTACTTC. Amino acids: CASSLSRRPVGTQYF.

V and J are TRBV27 and TRBJ2-7; D uncertain. This CDR3 is built from 13 residues. V lost 6 bases and J lost 2, with 11 bases in between. CDR1 and CDR2 from the germline V gene are MNHEY and SMNVEV (reference sequence). The CDR3, as DNA: TGTGCCAGCAGATTTATCGGTCCCTACGAGCAGTACTTC. Encoded protein: CASRFIGPYEQYF.

The rearrangement links TRBV30 to TRBJ1-2; the D gene is possibly TRBD1 (5 bases). There are 12 residues in the CDR3. Germline V gene data show CDR1 as GTSNPN and CDR2 as SVGIG (reference sequence). The V and J ends lost 4 bases and 7 bases respectively, with 13 bases between them. The CDR3 region is CAWTLGTFGYTF. CDR3 coding DNA: TGTGCCTGGACCCTGGGGACTTTTGGCTACACCTTC.

The rearrangement links TRBV5-1 to TRBJ2-1, with D perhaps TRBD2 (6 bases). CDR3 size: 13 residues. CDR1 and CDR2 (germline): SGHRS, YFSETQ. V was pared by 3 bases and J by 6 bases, with 10 bases between. CDR3 amino acids: CASSYGTVNEQFF. In DNA, the CDR3 is TGCGCCAGCAGCTACGGGACTGTCAATGAGCAGTTCTTC.

V and J are TRBV5-1 and TRBJ2-3; TRBD2 agrees at 8 bases. This CDR3 has 17 amino acids. Germline V lookup: CDR1 SGHRS, CDR2 YFSETQ. With V trimmed by 4 bases and J by 4 bases, 14 bases remained unmatched. DNA of the CDR3: TGCGCCAGCAGCCCTTTGGGGGCGGGGGGAGAATCAGATACGCAGTATTTT. Protein product: CASSPLGAGGESDTQYF.

CDR3 coding DNA: TGTGCCAGCTCACAATACGTGGACTCCAATGAGCAGTTCTTC. Translation gives CASSQYVDSNEQFF. V is TRBV18 and J is TRBJ2-1; D may be TRBD2 (5 bases). CDR1 and CDR2 (germline): KGHSH, LQKENI. The CDR3 is made up of 14 amino acids. V lost 4 bases and J 6 bases, leaving 13 bases between the germline ends. Variable domain in full (rest from reference TRBV18 and TRBJ2-1): NAGVMQNPRHLVRRRGQEARLRCSPMKGHSHVYWYRQLPEEGLKFMVYLQKENIIDESGMPKERFSAEFPKEGPSILRIQQVVRGDSAAYFCASSQYVDSNEQFFGPGTRLTVL.